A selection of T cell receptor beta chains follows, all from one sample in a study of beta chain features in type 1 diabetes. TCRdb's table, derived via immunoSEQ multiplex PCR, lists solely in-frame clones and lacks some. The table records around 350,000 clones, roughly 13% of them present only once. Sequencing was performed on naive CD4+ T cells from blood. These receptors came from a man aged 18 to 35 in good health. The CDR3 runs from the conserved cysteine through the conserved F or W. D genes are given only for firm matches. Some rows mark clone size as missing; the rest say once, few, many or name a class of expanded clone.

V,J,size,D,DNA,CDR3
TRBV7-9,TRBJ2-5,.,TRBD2,TGTGCCAGCAGCCACCGCCTTGGACTAGCGGCCCCCGGGACCCAGTACTTC,CASSHRLGLAAPGTQYF
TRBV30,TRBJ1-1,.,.,TGTGCCTGGAGCTCACCCCGGACAGTTCTGAACACTGAAGCTTTCTTT,CAWSSPRTVLNTEAFF
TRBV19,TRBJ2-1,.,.,TGTGCCAGTAGTATGAGGGTTTCACCCTCCTACAATGAGCAGTTCTTC,CASSMRVSPSYNEQFF
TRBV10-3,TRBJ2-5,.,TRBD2,TGTGCCATCACCGACACGGGACTAGCGGGCGGGACCCAGTACTTC,CAITDTGLAGGTQYF
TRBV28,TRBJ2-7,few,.,TGTGCCAGCAGTACCATCCTCGTGAGCGGATCCTACGAGCAGTACTTC,CASSTILVSGSYEQYF
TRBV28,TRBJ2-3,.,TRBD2,TGTGCCAGCAGTTTTTGGCGGGAGTCCGTGGGGTTGCAGTATTTT,CASSFWRESVGLQYF
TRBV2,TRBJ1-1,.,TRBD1,TGTGCCAGCAGTTCCCTCGCGCAGGGGGCTGCCGCTTTCTTT,CASSSLAQGAAAFF
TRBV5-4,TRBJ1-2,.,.,TGTGCCAGCAGCTTGGAGGGCAGGGGCCGTTTATATGGCTACACCTTC,CASSLEGRGRLYGYTF
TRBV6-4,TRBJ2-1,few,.,TGTGCCAGCAGCGCCGTCCAGACTGGCTACAATGAGCAGTTCTTC,CASSAVQTGYNEQFF
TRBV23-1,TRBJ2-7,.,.,TGCGCCAACACCCTACCGGGGGTGGGTTCCTACGAGCAGTACTTC,CANTLPGVGSYEQYF
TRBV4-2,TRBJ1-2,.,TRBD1,TGTGCCAGCAGCCCTTTTCTCTCCGCGACAGGGGGCTTCTATGGCTACACCTTC,CASSPFLSATGGFYGYTF
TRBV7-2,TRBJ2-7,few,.,TGTGCCAGCAGCCAAGACGGGGGGCGCGACTACGAGCAGTACTTC,CASSQDGGRDYEQYF
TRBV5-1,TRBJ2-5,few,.,TGCGCCAGCAGCTTGGGGACAGCCCAAGAGACCCAGTACTTC,CASSLGTAQETQYF
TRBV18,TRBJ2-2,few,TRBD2,TGTGCCAGCTCACCACTTAGCGGGTACACCGGGGAGCTGTTTTTT,CASSPLSGYTGELFF
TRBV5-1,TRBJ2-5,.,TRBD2,TGCGCCAGCAGCTCTACCAGCGGGAGTAGGGAGACCCAGTACTTC,CASSSTSGSRETQYF
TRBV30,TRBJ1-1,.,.,TGTGCCTGGAGTCTCCTACAGCTGAACACTGAAGCTTTCTTT,CAWSLLQLNTEAFF
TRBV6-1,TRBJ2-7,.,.,TGTGCCCGCTACGAGCAGTACTTC,CARYEQYF
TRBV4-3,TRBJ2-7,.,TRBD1,TGCGCCAGCAGCCAGCTCCGGGACAGGGTCTACGAGCAGTACTTC,CASSQLRDRVYEQYF
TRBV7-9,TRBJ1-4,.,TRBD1,TGTGCCAGCAGCCCCCGGGACAGCCCTAATGAAAAACTGTTTTTT,CASSPRDSPNEKLFF
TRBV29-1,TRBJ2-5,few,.,TGCAGCGTCCGACGCGGAACCCAACACCAAGAGACCCAGTACTTC,CSVRRGTQHQETQYF
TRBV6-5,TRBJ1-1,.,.,TGTGCCAGCAGAAAAGTACAGTCTGAAGCTTTCTTT,CASRKVQSEAFF
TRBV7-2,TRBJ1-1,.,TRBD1,TGTGCCAGCAGCCCTACAGGGGTGGGGGGCACTGAAGCTTTCTTT,CASSPTGVGGTEAFF
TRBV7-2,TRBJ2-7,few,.,TGTGCCAGCAGCTTATTAGACTCCTACGAGCAGTACTTC,CASSLLDSYEQYF
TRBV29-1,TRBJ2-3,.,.,TGCAGCGTTGAGATGGGGTGGGGCGATACGCAGTATTTT,CSVEMGWGDTQYF
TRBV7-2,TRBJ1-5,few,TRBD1,TGTGCCAGCAGCTTAAGACAGGGGGATCAGCCCCAGCATTTT,CASSLRQGDQPQHF
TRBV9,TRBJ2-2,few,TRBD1,TGTGCCAGCAGCCCGAGGACCGGGACAGGGGCCTTCACCGGGGAGCTGTTTTTT,CASSPRTGTGAFTGELFF
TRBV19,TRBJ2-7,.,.,TGTGCCAGTAGTCTACACGCGGGATACGAGCAGTACTTC,CASSLHAGYEQYF
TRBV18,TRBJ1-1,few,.,TGTGCCAGCTCACCCTACAGGGAGAGCACTGAAGCTTTCTTT,CASSPYRESTEAFF
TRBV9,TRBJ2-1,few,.,TGTGCCAGCAGCGCGGCTAGCGCCGTTGAGCAGTTCTTC,CASSAASAVEQFF
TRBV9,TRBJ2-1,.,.,TGTGCCAGCAGCGTAGAGTTGCGGGGGCTGCAGGGGGAGCAGTTCTTC,CASSVELRGLQGEQFF
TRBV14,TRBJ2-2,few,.,TGTGCCAGCAGCCGAGGGCTAGTCGGTACCGGGGAGCTGTTTTTT,CASSRGLVGTGELFF
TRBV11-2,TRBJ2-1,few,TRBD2,TGTGCCAGCAGCTTAGATGGCCAGCGGGGGGGCAATGAGCAGTTCTTC,CASSLDGQRGGNEQFF
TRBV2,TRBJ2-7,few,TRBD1,TGTGCCAGCAGTGGGGACAGGGGGTCCTACGAGCAGTACTTC,CASSGDRGSYEQYF
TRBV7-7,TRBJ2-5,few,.,TGTGCCAGCAGCTTAGGAGGAGGCCAAGAGACCCAGTACTTC,CASSLGGGQETQYF
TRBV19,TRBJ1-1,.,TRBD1,TGTGCCAGTAGAACGGACAGGGACACTGAAGCTTTCTTT,CASRTDRDTEAFF
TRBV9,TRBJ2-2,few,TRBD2,TGTGCCAGCAGCGTAGCGGGGGGGACCGGGGAGCTGTTTTTT,CASSVAGGTGELFF
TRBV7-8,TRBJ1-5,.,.,TGTGCCAGCAGCGGCAGGATCCGAAATCAGCCCCAGCATTTT,CASSGRIRNQPQHF
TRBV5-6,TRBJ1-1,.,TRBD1,TGTGCCAGCAGCCCCGGGACAGGAGTGAACACTGAAGCTTTCTTT,CASSPGTGVNTEAFF
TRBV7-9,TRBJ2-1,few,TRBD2,TGTGCCAGCAGCTCGGGTGTTGGACTAGCCTACAATGAGCAGTTCTTC,CASSSGVGLAYNEQFF
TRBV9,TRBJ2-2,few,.,TGTGCCAGCAGCGTAGTGGGCGGGCCCACCGGGGAGCTGTTTTTT,CASSVVGGPTGELFF
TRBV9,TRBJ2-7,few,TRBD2,TGTGCCAGCAGCGTAGTTGGCGGGGGTCGGTACGAGCAGTACTTC,CASSVVGGGRYEQYF
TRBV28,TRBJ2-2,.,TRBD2,TGTGCCAGCAGGATAGGACTAGCGAGCACCGGGGAGCTGTTTTTT,CASRIGLASTGELFF
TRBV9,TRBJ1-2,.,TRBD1,TGTGCCAGCAGCGTTGCAGGGGGAGGCTACACCTTC,CASSVAGGGYTF
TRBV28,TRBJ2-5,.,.,TGTGCCAGCAGTGTAACAGAAGAGACCCAGTACTTC,CASSVTEETQYF
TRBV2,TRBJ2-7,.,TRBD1,TGTGCCAGCAGTGATGACAGGGTTACCTACGAGCAGTACTTC,CASSDDRVTYEQYF
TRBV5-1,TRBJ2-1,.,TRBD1,TGCGCCAGCAGCCGGGACAGGGCTTTTGGTGAGCAGTTCTTC,CASSRDRAFGEQFF
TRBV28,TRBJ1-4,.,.,TGTGCCAGCACCGGAGGGGTTGGCAAACTGTTTTTT,CASTGGVGKLFF
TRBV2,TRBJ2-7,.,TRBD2,TGTGCCAGCAGTCCCTACGGACTAGAGGGAGGCGAGCAGTACTTC,CASSPYGLEGGEQYF
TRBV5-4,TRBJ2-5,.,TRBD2,TGTGCCAGCAGCTTCAAGCGGGGGGTAGGGGAGACCCAGTACTTC,CASSFKRGVGETQYF